This T cell receptor (beta chain) was sequenced during a study of T-cell reconstitution after alpha-beta-depleted transplantation in children (dated by TCRdb to the mid-2010s). For the study in its entirety: T-cell immune reconstitution after TCRalphabeta/CD19-depleted allogeneic hematopoietic cell transplantation in children was quantitatively tracked in the study by means of TCR repertoire profiling.

This clonotype was picked up many times. It lacks a known antigen. Base-call qualities are not available, and no considerably larger clone is one nucleotide away. The sample's time point, from its label and the paper: day 60 (about 2 months) after transplantation. The sample's treatment or condition label, decoded: allogeneic hematopoietic cell transplantation with graft depleted of TCRalphabeta T cells and CD19 B cells. The transplant recipients were children given TCRalphabeta/CD19-depleted allogeneic hematopoietic cell grafts. Library preparation was by PCR. Sequencing instrument: Illumina HiSeq 2500. TCR library preparation used molecular barcoding, with unique molecular identifiers applied to normalize quantification of the TCRbeta repertoire. The public reads were run again by TCRdb, first through fastp at Q25 and then through MiXCR, and only productive beta chains were kept. Each CDR3 protein gets just one entry, which takes the most common genes and DNA from the rows behind it. The sample yields some 50,000 distinct CDR3 sequences; about 9% were counted once. The ten biggest clones cover 25% to 30% of the sample.

V is cut by 0 bases and J by 2 bases, and the space between the germline ends is 9 bases. CDR1 and CDR2 (MRHNA, SNTAGT) derive from the germline V gene. Taken from cysteine to phenylalanine, the CDR3 has 15 residues. CDR3 DNA only is kept here, 45 bases in frame from base 1. The full study reports these points: In some patients, high TCRbeta diversity at day 60 was attributed to recipient T cells and intrathymic progenitors that had survived conditioning. The apparently early recovery of alphabetaT-cell counts about two months after transplant reportedly depended on only several hundred rapidly expanded clones that came from non-depleted graft cells. The frequencies of hyperexpanded clones fell over the following months, and after one year, T-cell counts and TCRbeta diversity were mostly attributed to newly produced T cells.

The input for sequencing was PBMCs, mostly from graft donor cells, taken 60 days after TCRalphabeta/CD19-depleted stem cell transplant. This receptor was identified in a male patient between 2 and 10 years old who had a stem cell transplant for chronic granulomatous disease, so the T cells may come from the graft donor. The chain employs TRBV6-4 and TRBJ2-3, with no reliable assignment of the D segment. The encoded CDR3 is CASSDSYSYTDTQYF. The DNA reads TGTGCCAGCAGTGACTCTTACAGTTACACAGATACGCAGTATTTT.